This TCR beta chain was captured in a study of control samples from healthy donors and cancer patients. Here immunoSEQ multiplex PCR was the method, and the copy in TCRdb shows in-frame clones only, minus some. This sample has approximately 180,000 clones, with around 90% found just once. The CDR3 is made up of 15 amino acids. Germline-derived CDR1 and CDR2 are SGHRS and YFSETQ. With 2 bases clipped from V and 4 bases from J, the junction kept 4 bases outside the gene matches. The sequencing input was blood. This sequence originates from a woman aged 40 to 50 in good health. This rearrangement joins TRBV5-1 to TRBJ2-2, with 8 bases lining up with TRBD1. The CDR3 DNA sequence: TGCGCCAGCAGCTTCTCCAGGGGGCCCACCGGGGAGCTGTTTTTT. Translated, it gives CASSFSRGPTGELFF.